The 5 T cell receptor beta chains below all came from one sample that was sequenced in a study of technical replicates of blood from a handful of donors (dated by TCRdb to about 2017). Libraries were prepared through the immunoSEQ multiplex PCR assay. Held by TCRdb, this immuneACCESS table contains in-frame sequences only and omits some clones. Under half of the omission traces to an unresolved V gene where checked; the cause of the rest is unknown. This sample gives approximately 50,000 clones in total; roughly 95% of them show up just once. The ten largest clones capture roughly 0.36% of the sample. The specimen sequenced was T cells isolated from PBMCs. These receptors came from a human donor in good health.

CDR3 nucleotide sequence: TGTGCCTGGAGTAGAGAGGGGGCTAGCAATCAGCCCCAGCATTTT. Its protein is CAWSREGASNQPQHF. This chain joins TRBV30 and TRBJ1-5, with 7 nucleotides matching TRBD1. Losses at the gene ends were 2 bases for V and 0 bases for J; bases not matched to a gene: 4. Germline assignment: CDR1 GTSNPN and CDR2 SVGIG (reference sequence). The CDR3 has 15 residues.

The rearrangement uses TRBV5-1 and TRBJ2-1; the match to TRBD2 covers 11 bases. CDR1 SGHRS and CDR2 YFSETQ come from the germline V gene. The junction had 11 bases not matched to a gene; V was cut back by 7 bases and J by 8 bases. The CDR3 has 15 residues. CDR3 DNA: TGCGCCAGCCGTAATATAGCGGGAGGGCCCGATGAGCAGTTCTTC. Translation: CASRNIAGGPDEQFF.

This clone was seen once. V and J are TRBV2 and TRBJ2-1, with D perhaps matching TRBD1 (5 bases). CDR3 length: 13 residues. V gave up 1 base and J gave up 8 bases, with 9 bases separating them. Looked up from germline, CDR1 is SNHLY and CDR2 is FYNNEI. Written as DNA, the CDR3 is TGTGCCAGCAGTGAAGAGGGGCGGTATGAGCAGTTCTTC. Encoded protein: CASSEEGRYEQFF.

V and J are TRBV11-2 and TRBJ2-7, with D tentatively TRBD1 (6 bases). Between the trimmed V and J ends, which lost 4 bases and 5 bases, there was a span of 18 bases. CDR1 is SGHAT and CDR2 is FQNNGV in the germline V gene. The CDR3 has 15 amino acids. The CDR3 sequence: CASSSVTGSHDEQYF. CDR3 in DNA: TGTGCCAGCAGCTCGGTGACAGGATCTCACGACGAGCAGTACTTC.

The rearrangement links TRBV18 to TRBJ1-2; perhaps TRBD1 as D (5 bases). Trimming shortened V by 2 bases and J by 8 bases, and 15 bases separated the two germline ends. CDR1 and CDR2 from the germline V gene are KGHSH and LQKENI. The CDR3 is made up of 14 amino acids. The CDR3 is CASSPGATGRGYTF. CDR3 nucleotides: TGTGCCAGCTCACCAGGGGCAACCGGGAGGGGCTACACCTTC.